Listed here are 10 T cell receptor beta chains from one sample, sequenced in a study of T cell responses to AZD1222 COVID-19 vaccine. Profiled with immunoSEQ multiplex PCR; TCRdb holds only in-frame clones, not every one. This sample has about 70,000 clones, with 70% to 90% found just once. This specimen consisted of peripheral blood, obtained on day 0 of MenACWY control vaccination. These receptors came from an adult in good health.

This rearrangement joins TRBV7-9 to TRBJ2-2, with no clear D. The ends were cut back, 5 bases at V and 2 bases at J, with 6 bases in the middle. Germline V gene data show CDR1 as SEHNR and CDR2 as FQNEAQ (reference sequence). The CDR3 totals 13 residues. In nucleotides, the CDR3 is TGTGCCAGCAGCCTTTTTAACACCGGGGAGCTGTTTTTT. Its translation is CASSLFNTGELFF.

The chain is built from TRBV13 and TRBJ2-5, with D possibly matching TRBD2 (5 bases). There are 13 residues in the CDR3. V was clipped by 3 bases and J by 5 bases, with 10 bases between them. CDR1 is PRHDT, CDR2 FYEKMQ, per germline (reference sequence). The CDR3 protein is CASSFRRGETQYF. The DNA for the CDR3 is TGTGCCAGCAGCTTTCGCAGAGGGGAGACCCAGTACTTC.

The chain is built from TRBV9 and TRBJ2-3; perhaps TRBD2 as D (7 bases). The CDR3 extends over 16 amino acids. The germline CDR1 and CDR2 sequences are SGDLS and YYNGEE. Trimming removed 1 base from V and 1 base from J, with 13 bases in between. The CDR3 spells CASSVSDGGRTDTQYF. The CDR3 DNA follows: TGTGCCAGCAGCGTAAGTGACGGGGGGCGCACAGATACGCAGTATTTT.

In its sample, this clone was seen once. The genes are TRBV10-3 and TRBJ2-2; D is uncertain. Germline V lookup: CDR1 ENHRY, CDR2 SYGVKD. Between the trimmed V and J ends, which lost 6 bases and 1 base, there was a span of 9 bases. The CDR3 spans 14 residues. CDR3 DNA sequence: TGTGCCATCAGCGGCGAGAAGAACACCGGGGAGCTGTTTTTT. Translating it yields CAISGEKNTGELFF.

The chain recombines TRBV9 with TRBJ1-3; D not certain. This CDR3 is 15 amino acids long. Per germline, CDR1 SGDLS and CDR2 YYNGEE. Trimming left V 3 bases short and J 0 bases short, with 10 bases between. In nucleotides, the CDR3 is TGTGCCAGCAGCGATGCAGGCCGCTCTGGAAACACCATATATTTT. It is translated as CASSDAGRSGNTIYF.

The J gene is TRBJ1-1, the V gene TRBV7-3, with TRBD1 identical over 9 bases. With 4 bases clipped from V and 4 bases from J, the junction kept 7 bases outside the gene matches. There are 15 residues in the CDR3. Germline CDR1 and CDR2: SGHTA and FQGTGA. CDR3 protein: CASSSTGGAATEAFF. In DNA, the CDR3 is TGTGCCAGCAGCTCCACAGGGGGCGCGGCCACTGAAGCTTTCTTT.

This chain connects TRBV27 to TRBJ2-1; D ambiguous. Germline lookup yields CDR1 MNHEY and CDR2 SMNVEV (reference sequence). V dropped 3 bases and J dropped 8 bases, with 17 bases sitting between them. This CDR3 comprises 15 residues. The chain's CDR3 is CASSLKTLVKDEQFF. The CDR3 region has the DNA TGTGCCAGCAGTTTGAAGACCCTTGTTAAGGATGAGCAGTTCTTC.

This rearrangement joins TRBV7-2 to TRBJ2-7; D is unclear. Germline CDR1 SGHTA, CDR2 FQGNSA. V was trimmed by 5 bases and J by 7 bases, leaving 12 bases between them. The CDR3 contains 12 residues. For the CDR3, the DNA is TGTGCCAGCAGCACGGATTACGGGGAGCAGTACTTC. Its protein is CASSTDYGEQYF.

The chain recombines TRBV7-2 with TRBJ2-1, with 11 bases lining up with TRBD2. Germline CDR1 is SGHTA and CDR2 is FQGNSA. J was trimmed by 9 bases and V by 4 bases; bases with no gene match: 5. The CDR3 has 14 residues. CDR3 bases: TGTGCCAGCAGCTCTAGCGGGGGGCCGGGTGAGCAGTTCTTC. Translated, it gives CASSSSGGPGEQFF.

The chain recombines TRBV27 with TRBJ2-1; TRBD2 aligns across 8 bases. CDR3 length equals 14 residues. Germline CDR1 and CDR2: MNHEY and SMNVEV (reference sequence). The V and J ends lost 5 bases and 5 bases, in that order; junction bases with no gene match: 5. CDR3 loop: CASSVGGAHNEQFF. In nucleotides, the CDR3 is TGTGCCAGCAGTGTCGGGGGGGCCCACAATGAGCAGTTCTTC.